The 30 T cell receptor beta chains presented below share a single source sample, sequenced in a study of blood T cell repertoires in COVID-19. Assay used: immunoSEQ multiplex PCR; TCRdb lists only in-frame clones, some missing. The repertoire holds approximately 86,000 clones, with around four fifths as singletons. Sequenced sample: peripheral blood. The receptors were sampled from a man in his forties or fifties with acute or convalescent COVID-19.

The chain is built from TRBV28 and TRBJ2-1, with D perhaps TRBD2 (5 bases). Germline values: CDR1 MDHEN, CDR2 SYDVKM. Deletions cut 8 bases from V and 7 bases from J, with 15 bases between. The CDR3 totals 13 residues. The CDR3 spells CASVLAYKNEQFF. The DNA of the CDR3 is TGTGCCAGCGTGCTAGCTTACAAGAATGAGCAGTTCTTC.

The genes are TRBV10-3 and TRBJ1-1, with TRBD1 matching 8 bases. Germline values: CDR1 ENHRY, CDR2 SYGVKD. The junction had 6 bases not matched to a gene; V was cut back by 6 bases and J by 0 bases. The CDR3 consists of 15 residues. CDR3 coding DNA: TGTGCCATCAGCAAACAGGGGGACCTGAACACTGAAGCTTTCTTT. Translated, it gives CAISKQGDLNTEAFF.

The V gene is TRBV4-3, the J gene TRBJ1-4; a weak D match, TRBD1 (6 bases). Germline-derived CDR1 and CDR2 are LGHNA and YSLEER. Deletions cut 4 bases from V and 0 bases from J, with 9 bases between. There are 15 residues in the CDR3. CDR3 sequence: CASSPRGATNEKLFF. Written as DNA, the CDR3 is TGCGCCAGCAGCCCCAGGGGAGCAACTAATGAAAAACTGTTTTTT.

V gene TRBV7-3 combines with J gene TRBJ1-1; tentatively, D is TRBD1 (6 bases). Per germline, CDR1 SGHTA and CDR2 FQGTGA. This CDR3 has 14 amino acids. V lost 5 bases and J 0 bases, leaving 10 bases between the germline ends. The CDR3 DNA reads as TGTGCCAGCAGCCCAGGACAGATGAACACTGAAGCTTTCTTT. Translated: CASSPGQMNTEAFF.

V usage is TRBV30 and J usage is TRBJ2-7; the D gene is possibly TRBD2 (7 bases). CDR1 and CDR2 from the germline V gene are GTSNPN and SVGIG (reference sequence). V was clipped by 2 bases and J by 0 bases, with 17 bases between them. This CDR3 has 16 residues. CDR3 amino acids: CAWSPLRGGPSYEQYF. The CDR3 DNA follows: TGTGCCTGGAGTCCACTTAGGGGGGGGCCCTCCTACGAGCAGTACTTC. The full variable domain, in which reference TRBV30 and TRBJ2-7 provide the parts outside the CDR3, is SQTIHQWPATLVQPVGSPLSLECTVEGTSNPNLYWYRQAAGRGLQLLFYSVGIGQISSEVPQNLSASRPQDRQFILSSKKLLLSDSGFYLCAWSPLRGGPSYEQYFGPGTRLTVT.

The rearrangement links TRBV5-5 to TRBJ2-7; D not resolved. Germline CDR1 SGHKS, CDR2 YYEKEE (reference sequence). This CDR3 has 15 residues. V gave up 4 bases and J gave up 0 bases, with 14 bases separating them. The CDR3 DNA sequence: TGTGCCAGCAGCCCCTACTACCTTAGCTCCTACGAGCAGTACTTC. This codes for CASSPYYLSSYEQYF.

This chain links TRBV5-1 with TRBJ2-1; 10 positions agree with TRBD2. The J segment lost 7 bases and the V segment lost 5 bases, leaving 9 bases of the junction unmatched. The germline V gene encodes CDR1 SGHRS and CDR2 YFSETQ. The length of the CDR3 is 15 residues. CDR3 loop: CASRASGSPRNEQFF. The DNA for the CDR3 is TGCGCCAGCAGGGCTAGCGGGAGTCCGAGGAATGAGCAGTTCTTC.

The DNA of the CDR3 is TGTGCCAGCAGTTCAGGACAGGGGGCCCAGCCCCAGCATTTT. Residues: CASSSGQGAQPQHF. V and J are TRBV28 and TRBJ1-5; the match to TRBD1 covers 11 bases. This CDR3 spans 14 amino acids. Trimming at V came to 4 bases and at J to 7 bases, leaving 3 bases not matched to a gene. The V gene's germline CDR1 is MDHEN and CDR2 SYDVKM.

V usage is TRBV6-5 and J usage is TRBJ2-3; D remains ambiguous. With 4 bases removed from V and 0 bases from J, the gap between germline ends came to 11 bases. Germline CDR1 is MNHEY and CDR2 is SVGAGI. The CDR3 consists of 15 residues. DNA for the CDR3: TGTGCCAGCAGTTCCACGCGTGTGAGCACAGATACGCAGTATTTT. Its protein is CASSSTRVSTDTQYF.

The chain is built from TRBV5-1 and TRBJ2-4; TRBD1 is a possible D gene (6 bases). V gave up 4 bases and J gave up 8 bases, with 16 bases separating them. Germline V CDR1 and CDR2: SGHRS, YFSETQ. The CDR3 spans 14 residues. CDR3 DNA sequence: TGCGCCAGCAGCCCGGACAGTGGGGATGACATTCAGTACTTC. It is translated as CASSPDSGDDIQYF.

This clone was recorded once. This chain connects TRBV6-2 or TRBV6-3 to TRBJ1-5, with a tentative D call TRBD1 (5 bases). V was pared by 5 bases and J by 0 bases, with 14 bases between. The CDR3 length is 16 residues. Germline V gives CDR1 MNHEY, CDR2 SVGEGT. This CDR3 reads CASSGQGGVSNQPQHF. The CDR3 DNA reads TGTGCCAGCAGTGGTCAGGGAGGGGTTAGCAATCAGCCCCAGCATTTT.

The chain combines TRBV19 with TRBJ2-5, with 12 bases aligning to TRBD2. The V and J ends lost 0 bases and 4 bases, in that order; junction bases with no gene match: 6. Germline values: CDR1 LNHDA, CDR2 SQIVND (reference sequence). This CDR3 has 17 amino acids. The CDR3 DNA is TGTGCCAGTAGTATAGATTGGCTAGCGGGAGGGCTAGAGACCCAGTACTTC. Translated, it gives CASSIDWLAGGLETQYF.

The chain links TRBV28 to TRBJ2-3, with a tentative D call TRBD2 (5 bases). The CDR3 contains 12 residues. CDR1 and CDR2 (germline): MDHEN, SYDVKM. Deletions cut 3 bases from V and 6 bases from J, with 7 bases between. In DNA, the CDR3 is TGTGCCAGCAGTTTCCGCGGGGATACGCAGTATTTT. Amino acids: CASSFRGDTQYF.

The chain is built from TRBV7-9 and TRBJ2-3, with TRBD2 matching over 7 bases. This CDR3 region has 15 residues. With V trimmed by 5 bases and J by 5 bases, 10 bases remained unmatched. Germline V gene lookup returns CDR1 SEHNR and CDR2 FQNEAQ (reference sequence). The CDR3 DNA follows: TGTGCCAGCAGCCGGGGGGACTCCGGCGGAGATACGCAGTATTTT. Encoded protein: CASSRGDSGGDTQYF.

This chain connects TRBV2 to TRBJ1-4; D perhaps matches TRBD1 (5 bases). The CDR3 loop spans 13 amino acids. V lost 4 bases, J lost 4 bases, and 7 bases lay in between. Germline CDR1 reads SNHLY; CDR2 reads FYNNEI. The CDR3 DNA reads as TGTGCCAGCAGTGTGGGACTTAATGAAAAACTGTTTTTT. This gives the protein CASSVGLNEKLFF.

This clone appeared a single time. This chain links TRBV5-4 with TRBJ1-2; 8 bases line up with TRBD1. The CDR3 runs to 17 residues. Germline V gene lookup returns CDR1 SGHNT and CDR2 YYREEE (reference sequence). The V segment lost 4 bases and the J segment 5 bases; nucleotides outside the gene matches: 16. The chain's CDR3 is CASSHRQGTPHSYGYTF. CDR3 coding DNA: TGTGCCAGCAGCCATAGACAGGGGACCCCACATAGTTATGGCTACACCTTC. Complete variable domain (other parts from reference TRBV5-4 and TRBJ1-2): ETGVTQSPTHLIKTRGQQVTLRCSSQSGHNTVSWYQQALGQGPQFIFQYYREEENGRGNFPPRFSGLQFPNYSSELNVNALELDDSALYLCASSHRQGTPHSYGYTFGSGTRLTVV.

The CDR3 coding sequence is TGTGCCAGCAGCCAACGACAGGGGCATAACACTGAAGCTTTCTTT. This sequence encodes CASSQRQGHNTEAFF. The rearrangement links TRBV3-1 (or the pseudogene TRBV3-2) to TRBJ1-1, with 8 nucleotides matching TRBD1. The CDR3 is 15 amino acids. The germline gives CDR1 LGHDT, CDR2 YNNKEL (reference sequence). V dropped 2 bases and J dropped 2; count of bases not matched to a gene: 4.

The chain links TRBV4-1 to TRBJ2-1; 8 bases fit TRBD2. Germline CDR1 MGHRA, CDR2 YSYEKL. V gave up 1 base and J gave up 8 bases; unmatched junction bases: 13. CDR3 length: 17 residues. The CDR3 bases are TGCGCCAGCAGCCAAGCGCCGGGTAGCGGGATTACCCATGAGCAGTTCTTC. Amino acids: CASSQAPGSGITHEQFF.

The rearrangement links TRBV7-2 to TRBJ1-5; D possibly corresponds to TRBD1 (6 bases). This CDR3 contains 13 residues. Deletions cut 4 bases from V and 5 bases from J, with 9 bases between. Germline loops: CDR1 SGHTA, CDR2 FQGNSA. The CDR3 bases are TGTGCCAGCAGCTGGACAGCGTATCAGCCCCAGCATTTT. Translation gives CASSWTAYQPQHF.

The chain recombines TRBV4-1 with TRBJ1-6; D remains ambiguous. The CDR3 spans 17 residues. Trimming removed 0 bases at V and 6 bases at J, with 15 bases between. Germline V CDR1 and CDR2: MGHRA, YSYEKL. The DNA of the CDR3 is TGCGCCAGCAGCCAAGAGGGGAGGTCCGTCCGTAATTCACCCCTCCACTTT. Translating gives CASSQEGRSVRNSPLHF.

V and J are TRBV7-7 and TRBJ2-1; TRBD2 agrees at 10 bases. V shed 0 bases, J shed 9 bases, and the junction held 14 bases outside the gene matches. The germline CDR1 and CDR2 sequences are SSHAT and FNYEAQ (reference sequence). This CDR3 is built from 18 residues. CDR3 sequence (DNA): TGTGCCAGCAGCTTAGCGTCTAGCGGGAGTATCAAAGACGGTGAGCAGTTCTTC. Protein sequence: CASSLASSGSIKDGEQFF.

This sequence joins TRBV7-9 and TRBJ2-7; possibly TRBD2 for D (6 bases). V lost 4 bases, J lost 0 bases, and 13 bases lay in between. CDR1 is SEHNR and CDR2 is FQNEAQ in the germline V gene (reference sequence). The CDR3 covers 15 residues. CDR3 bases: TGTGCCAGCAGCTCAGGGACTTTCAGCTCCTACGAGCAGTACTTC. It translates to CASSSGTFSSYEQYF.

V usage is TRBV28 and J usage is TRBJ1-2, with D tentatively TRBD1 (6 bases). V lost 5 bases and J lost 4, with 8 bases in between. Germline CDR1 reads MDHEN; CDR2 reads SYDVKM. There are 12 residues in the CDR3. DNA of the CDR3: TGTGCCAGCAGTACAGGGCCCTATGGCTACACCTTC. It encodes CASSTGPYGYTF.

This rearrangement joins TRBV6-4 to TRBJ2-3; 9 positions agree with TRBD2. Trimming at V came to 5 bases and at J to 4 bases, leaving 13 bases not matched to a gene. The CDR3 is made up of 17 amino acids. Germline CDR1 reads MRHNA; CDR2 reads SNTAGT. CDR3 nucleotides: TGTGCCAGCAGTAGCGGTCGGTATGCGGGGGGGGCAGATACGCAGTATTTT. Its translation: CASSSGRYAGGADTQYF.

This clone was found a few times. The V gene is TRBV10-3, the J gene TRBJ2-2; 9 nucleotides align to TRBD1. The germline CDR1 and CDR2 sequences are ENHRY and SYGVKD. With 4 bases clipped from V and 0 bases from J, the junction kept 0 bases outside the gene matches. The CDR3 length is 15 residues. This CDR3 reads CAISGDRANTGELFF. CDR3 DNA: TGTGCCATCAGTGGGGACAGGGCGAACACCGGGGAGCTGTTTTTT.

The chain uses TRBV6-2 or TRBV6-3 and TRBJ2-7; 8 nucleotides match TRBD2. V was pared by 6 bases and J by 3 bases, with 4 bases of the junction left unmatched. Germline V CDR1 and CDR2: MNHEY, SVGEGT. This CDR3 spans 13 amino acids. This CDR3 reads CASSRGGVYEQYF. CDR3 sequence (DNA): TGTGCCAGCAGCCGGGGGGGAGTCTACGAGCAGTACTTC.

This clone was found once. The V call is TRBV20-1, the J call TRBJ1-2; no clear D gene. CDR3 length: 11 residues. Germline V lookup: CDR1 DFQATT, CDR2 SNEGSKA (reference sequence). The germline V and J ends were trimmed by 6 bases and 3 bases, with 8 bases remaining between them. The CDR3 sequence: CSAQRDYGYTF. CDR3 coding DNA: TGCAGTGCCCAGAGGGACTATGGCTACACCTTC.

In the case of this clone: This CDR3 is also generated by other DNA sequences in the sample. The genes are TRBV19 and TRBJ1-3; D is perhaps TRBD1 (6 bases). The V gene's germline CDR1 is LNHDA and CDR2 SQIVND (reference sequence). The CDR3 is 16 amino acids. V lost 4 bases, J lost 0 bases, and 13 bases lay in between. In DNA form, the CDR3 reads TGTGCCAGTAGTACACAACAGGGAATCTCTGGAAACACCATATATTTT. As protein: CASSTQQGISGNTIYF.

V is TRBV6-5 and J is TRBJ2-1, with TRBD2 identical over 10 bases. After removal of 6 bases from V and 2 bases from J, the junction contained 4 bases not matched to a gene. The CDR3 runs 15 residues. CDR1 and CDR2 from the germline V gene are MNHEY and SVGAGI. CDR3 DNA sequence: TGTGCCAGCAGCTCTGGGACTAGCGCCTACAATGAGCAGTTCTTC. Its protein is CASSSGTSAYNEQFF.

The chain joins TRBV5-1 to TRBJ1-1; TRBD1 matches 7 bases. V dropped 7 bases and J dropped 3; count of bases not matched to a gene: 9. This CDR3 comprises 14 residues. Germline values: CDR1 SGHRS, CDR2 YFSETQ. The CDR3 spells CASLSPDRDTEAFF. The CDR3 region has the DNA TGCGCCAGCCTATCACCAGACAGGGACACTGAAGCTTTCTTT.